These 19 T cell receptor beta chains came from one sample sequenced in a study of response to subunit inactivated influenza vaccine (dated 2018 in TCRdb). Library generation was performed with RT-PCR. The sequencer listed for this sample is Illumina HiSeq 2500. Using fastp trimming at Q25 and MiXCR clonotype assembly, TCRdb reanalyzed the public sequencing data and kept in-frame beta chains. Here each entry gathers all rows of one CDR3 protein and keeps the most common genes and DNA. Counted in this sample were a few hundred thousand distinct CDR3 sequences; more than 7% of them appeared once. The ten largest make up around 14% of the sample. This specimen was PBMCs from blood, taken about 23 months after vaccination. All receptors come from a man aged 50-75 years who received an inactivated influenza vaccine. Donor details come from another sample of the same person, matched by shared clones.

The chain has TRBV10-3 and TRBJ2-3, with 7 nucleotides matching TRBD1. The CDR3 runs to 10 residues. The junction had 1 base not matched to a gene; V was cut back by 10 bases and J by 6 bases. Looked up from germline, CDR1 is ENHRY and CDR2 is SYGVKD. CDR3: CASRGDTQYF. In DNA form, the CDR3 reads TGTGCCAGCAGGGGGGATACGCAGTATTTT.

This clonotype occurred a few times. The chain combines TRBV19 with TRBJ2-1, with 7 bases that match TRBD1. The V gene end was trimmed by 7 bases and the J gene end by 3 bases; junction bases not matched to a gene: 9. The CDR3 spans 15 residues. Germline V CDR1 and CDR2: LNHDA, SQIVND (reference sequence). In DNA, the CDR3 is TGTGCCAGTAAGACAGGACAGGCGGGCTACAATGAGCAGTTCTTC. This encodes CASKTGQAGYNEQFF.

This clonotype was seen repeatedly, ten times or more. The chain joins TRBV6-2 or TRBV6-3 to TRBJ2-5; D remains ambiguous. Trimming left V 4 bases short and J 5 bases short, with 17 bases between. The CDR3 is made up of 15 amino acids. Per germline, CDR1 MNHEY and CDR2 SVGEGT. DNA of the CDR3: TGTGCCAGCAGTTCCCCTCCGGTTATCGGGGAGACCCAGTACTTC. Amino acid sequence: CASSSPPVIGETQYF.

The rearrangement joins TRBV6-5 to TRBJ1-5, with unresolved D. Germline values: CDR1 MNHEY, CDR2 SVGAGI. Trimming pared 0 bases from V and 6 bases from J, leaving 9 bases between. This CDR3 is 14 amino acids long. DNA of the CDR3: TGTGCCAGCAGTTACTCGGAAATGACTCAGCCCCAGCATTTT. Its translation: CASSYSEMTQPQHF.

Turning to this clonotype: A much larger clone differs by one base, so this may be a read error. This sequence joins TRBV6-5 and TRBJ2-5; D is possibly TRBD1 (5 bases). Germline V gives CDR1 MNHEY, CDR2 SVGAGI. The ends were cut back, 3 bases at V and 4 bases at J, with 18 bases in the middle. The CDR3 covers 16 residues. The CDR3 DNA sequence: TGTGCCAGCAGTTATGTTTCGGGTTTGGGGCGAGAGACCCAGTACTTC. It translates to CASSYVSGLGRETQYF.

This clonotype was seen repeatedly, ten times or more. The chain couples TRBV7-8 to TRBJ1-6; TRBD1 agrees at 7 bases. Germline V lookup: CDR1 SGHVS, CDR2 FQNEAQ. The CDR3 totals 15 residues. The junction had 6 bases not matched to a gene; V was cut back by 1 base and J by 9 bases. CDR3 coding DNA: TGTGCCAGCAGCTTAGATACAGGGGCGGTTTCACCCCTCCACTTT. Amino acids: CASSLDTGAVSPLHF.

Ten or more counts support this clonotype. The chain uses TRBV7-2 and TRBJ2-1, with 11 bases lining up with TRBD1. Trimming removed 1 base from V and 7 bases from J; junction bases left unmatched: 3. Germline values: CDR1 SGHTA, CDR2 FQGNSA. CDR3 length equals 15 residues. CDR3 bases: TGTGCCAGCAGCTTAGTCGGGACAGGGGGTAATGAGCAGTTCTTC. Translation: CASSLVGTGGNEQFF.

This clonotype was seen many times. The rearrangement uses TRBV29-1 and TRBJ2-5, with 8 bases aligning to TRBD1. V shed 4 bases, J shed 4 bases, and the junction held 8 bases outside the gene matches. Germline CDR1 SQVTM, CDR2 ANQGSEA. The length of the CDR3 is 14 residues. CDR3 loop: CSVGKNRGSETQYF. Here the CDR3 DNA reads TGCAGCGTTGGAAAGAACAGGGGGTCAGAGACCCAGTACTTC.

This clonotype was recorded a few times. The chain couples TRBV11-2 to TRBJ2-2; TRBD2 is a possible D gene (5 bases). CDR1 and CDR2 from the germline V gene are SGHAT and FQNNGV. The CDR3 is made up of 13 amino acids. V was cut by 6 bases and J by 5 bases, with 10 bases left in between. This CDR3 reads CASSQRATGELFF. In DNA, the CDR3 is TGTGCCAGCAGTCAGAGGGCTACCGGGGAGCTGTTTTTT.

This clonotype occurred a few times. V usage is TRBV5-1 and J usage is TRBJ1-1, with unresolved D. The germline gives CDR1 SGHRS, CDR2 YFSETQ. The CDR3 contains 14 residues. V lost 3 bases and J 0 bases, leaving 9 bases between the germline ends. The CDR3 loop reads CASSSGRMNTEAFF. In DNA form, the CDR3 reads TGCGCCAGCAGCTCCGGACGGATGAACACTGAAGCTTTCTTT.

The chain has TRBV4-1 and TRBJ1-1, with D unresolved. V was shortened by 1 base and J by 0 bases, with 12 bases between the two germline ends. There are 16 residues in the CDR3. The germline gives CDR1 MGHRA, CDR2 YSYEKL. The CDR3 nucleotides are TGCGCCAGCAGCCAAGGGCTAGGACGGATGAACACTGAAGCTTTCTTT. It translates to CASSQGLGRMNTEAFF.

This chain joins TRBV21-1 and TRBJ2-5; the listed D gene, TRBD1, was not tested against the DNA. TRBV21-1 corresponds to a pseudogene. The CDR3 contains 10 residues. The CDR3 is CAAGGKTQYF. For the CDR3, the DNA is TGTGCCGCCGGGGGGAAGACCCAGTACTTC.

This clonotype turned up a few times. The chain recombines TRBV7-2 with TRBJ2-7; D call uncertain. The germline CDR1 and CDR2 sequences are SGHTA and FQGNSA. The length of the CDR3 is 13 residues. V lost 5 bases and J lost 3, with 11 bases in between. DNA for the CDR3: TGTGCCAGCAGCGCTGTACAGAACTACGAGCAGTACTTC. Amino acid sequence: CASSAVQNYEQYF. The whole variable domain, filled in from reference TRBV7-2 and TRBJ2-7, reads GAGVSQSPSNKVTEKGKDVELRCDPISGHTALYWYRQSLGQGLEFLIYFQGNSAPDKSGLPSDRFSAERTGGSVSTLTIQRTQQEDSAVYLCASSAVQNYEQYFGPGTRLTVT.

The CDR3 DNA is TGTGCCAGCAGCGTAGAACCGGGTTTCTCCTACGAGCAGTACTTC. It is translated as CASSVEPGFSYEQYF. J is TRBJ2-7 and V is TRBV9; D unresolved. V lost 0 bases, J lost 0 bases, and 10 bases lay in between. Per germline, CDR1 SGDLS and CDR2 YYNGEE. The CDR3 spans 15 residues.

This clonotype was recorded many times. The gene calls are TRBV6-5 and TRBJ2-2; 8 bases line up with TRBD1. The CDR3 is made up of 15 amino acids. The V segment lost 6 bases and the J segment 3 bases; nucleotides outside the gene matches: 6. The V gene's germline CDR1 is MNHEY and CDR2 SVGAGI. The DNA for the CDR3 is TGTGCCAGCAGCTACGGACAGGGTGACACCGGGGAGCTGTTTTTT. It is translated as CASSYGQGDTGELFF.

This clonotype appeared a few times. This chain uses TRBV28 with TRBJ2-7; D is possibly TRBD1 or TRBD2 (5 bases each). This CDR3 comprises 12 residues. V was clipped by 6 bases and J by 0 bases, with 6 bases between them. CDR1 and CDR2 (germline): MDHEN, SYDVKM. The CDR3 sequence: CASRGTSYEQYF. CDR3 bases: TGTGCCAGCAGGGGGACCTCCTACGAGCAGTACTTC.

This clonotype was recorded at least ten times. The J gene is TRBJ1-1, the V gene TRBV20-1, with 9 bases matching TRBD1. V was pared by 6 bases and J by 1 base, with 9 bases of the junction left unmatched. Germline-derived CDR1 and CDR2 are DFQATT and SNEGSKA (reference sequence). The CDR3 totals 15 residues. CDR3 residues: CSAPLGQGRNTEAFF. The CDR3 nucleotides read TGCAGTGCCCCCCTCGGACAGGGGCGGAACACTGAAGCTTTCTTT.

This clonotype showed up just a few times. The V gene is TRBV20-1, the J gene TRBJ2-7; tentatively, D is TRBD2 (6 bases). The CDR3 covers 13 residues. Trimming left V 0 bases short and J 6 bases short, with 12 bases between. Germline loops: CDR1 DFQATT, CDR2 SNEGSKA (reference sequence). CDR3 loop: CSARDLGSGEQYF. The CDR3 DNA follows: TGCAGTGCTAGAGATCTCGGGAGCGGCGAGCAGTACTTC.

This sequence joins TRBV20-1 and TRBJ1-2; TRBD1 might be the D (6 bases). This CDR3 is built from 15 residues. Germline values: CDR1 DFQATT, CDR2 SNEGSKA (reference sequence). V lost 0 bases, J lost 0 bases, and 11 bases lay in between. CDR3 sequence (DNA): TGCAGTGCTAGAGATACACAGGGAGCTAACTATGGCTACACCTTC. Translation gives CSARDTQGANYGYTF.